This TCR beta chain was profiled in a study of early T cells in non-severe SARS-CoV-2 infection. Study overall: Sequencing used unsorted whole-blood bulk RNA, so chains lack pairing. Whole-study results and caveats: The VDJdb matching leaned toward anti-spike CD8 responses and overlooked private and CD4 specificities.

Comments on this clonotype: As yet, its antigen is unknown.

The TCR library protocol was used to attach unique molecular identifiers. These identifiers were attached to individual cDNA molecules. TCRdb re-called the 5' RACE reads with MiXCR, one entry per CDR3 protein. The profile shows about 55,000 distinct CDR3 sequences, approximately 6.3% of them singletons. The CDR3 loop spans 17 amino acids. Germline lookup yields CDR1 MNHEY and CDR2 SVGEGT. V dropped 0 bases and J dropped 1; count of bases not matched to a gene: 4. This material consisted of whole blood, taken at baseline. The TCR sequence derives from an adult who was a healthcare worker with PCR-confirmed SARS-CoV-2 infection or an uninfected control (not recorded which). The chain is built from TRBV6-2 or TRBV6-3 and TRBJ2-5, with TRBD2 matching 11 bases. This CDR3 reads CASSYSLAGGLQETQYF. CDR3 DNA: TGTGCCAGCAGTTACTCCCTAGCGGGGGGACTCCAAGAGACCCAGTACTTC.